This TCR beta chain was captured by sequencing in a study of T cell responses to AZD1222 COVID-19 vaccine (dated by TCRdb to about 2021). Study-level background: AZD1222 recipients with second doses at about 4 weeks or about 12 weeks were pooled, because spike-specific TCR depth and breadth did not differ between schedules. Trial participants were enrolled by age into subgroups of 18-55, 56-69 and 70-plus years, and roughly 160, 29 and 62 TCR-sequenced participants, respectively, were included in these subgroups. A total of approximately 250 trial participants underwent TCR sequencing, of whom 200 to 220 had received two doses of AZD1222 and 26 had received two doses of the MenACWY control vaccine. General conclusions and limits of the study: No day 14 peak-response samples were available, so repertoires were characterized only after the peak T cell response. Participants were mostly white British, with more females than males. The authors suggested clonal diversity may have been underestimated. Spike-specific TCR breadth and depth rose significantly after two AZD1222 doses compared with day 0 and with MenACWY recipients. CD4 TCRs associated with the vaccine covered the entire spike protein, and the dominant responses were in regions 160-218 and 743-854. Reportedly, close to half of the unique spike-specific TCRs recognized epitopes lying outside the regions that are mutated in the B.1.351 and B.1.1.7 variants. Conclusions about previously exposed vaccinees were limited because only 5 or 6 AZD1222 recipients were SARS-CoV-2 seropositive at baseline. The 56-69-year group was small, and its depth increase did not reach significance, likely because of low power.

The CDR3 covers 15 residues, taking in both the cysteine and the phenylalanine. The CDR3 DNA has 45 bases and is translated from base 1. The germline V gene (reference sequence) gives CDR1 as GTSNPN and CDR2 as SVGIG. Unmatched junction bases come to 6, with V trimmed by 5 bases and J by 0 bases. What the time point label conveys for this sample: baseline before first vaccination. Samples from vaccinated people were obtained from the UK trials COV001 and COV002, which included a single-blind randomized controlled phase 2/3 trial of AZD1222 (ChAdOx1 nCoV-19) in healthy adults. Trial participant PBMC samples were collected at day 0 and day 28 after the second dose for TCRbeta chain sequencing. The CDR3 regions of human TCRbeta chains were analyzed by immunosequencing. Per the authors' processing: Repertoire TCRs were checked for matches against a reference library of SARS-CoV-2-specific TCRs that had been generated using the MIRA antigen-specificity platform. Breadth was defined as the fraction of unique TCRs that were SARS-CoV-2-associated, and depth was defined as the fraction of total T cells that were SARS-CoV-2-associated. Using the MIRA data, every spike-specific TCR was mapped to the spike region that the TCR reacted to and assigned to either a CD4 or a CD8 class. Log10-transformed breadth and depth values were compared by one-way ANOVA with Sidak's multiple comparisons tests. TCRdb stores this immuneACCESS table with in-frame sequences only. Part of the clones is absent; in the studies checked, under half of the shortfall reflects unresolved V genes, and no reason is known for the rest. That table is the source of V, J and clone size, and D and trimming were worked out from the DNA. This sample lists 150,000 or so clones; approximately 94% were detected once. The top ten clonotypes cover roughly 9.1% of the sample.

This clone has a single count. Its antigen remains unidentified. No quality values exist for individual bases; no much larger clone is one base distant. This clonotype was sampled from an adult in good health. The sequences come from peripheral blood, collected on day 0 of AZD1222 vaccination. The chain is assembled from TRBV30 and TRBJ1-3; a stretch of 8 junction bases matches TRBD1. The DNA sequence is as follows: TGTGCCTGGTCTACGGGGACAGGCTCTGGAAACACCATATATTTT. It codes for CAWSTGTGSGNTIYF.